This TCR beta chain was recorded in a study of blood T cell repertoires in COVID-19. Study background: The cDNA or gDNA used as material had been derived from T cells, B-cell-depleted T cells, or PBMCs.

Germline CDR1 and CDR2: SEHNR and FQNEAQ (reference sequence). V trimming: 3 bases; J trimming: 0 bases; junction bases outside the gene matches: 14. CDR3 length equals 19 residues. Original processing notes: The authors estimated nucleated cell counts from reference gene primer amplification. TCRdb keeps only in-frame clones here, not all; method: immunoSEQ multiplex PCR. The V and J calls and clone size were taken over from that table, and D and trimming were inferred from the DNA. The table includes more than 65,000 clones, about 68% detected once. A single count supports this clone. The sequenced sample consisted of peripheral blood. This TCR came from a woman between 65 and 79 years old with acute or convalescent COVID-19. The V gene is TRBV7-9, the J gene TRBJ1-3, with TRBD1 matching over 7 bases. In DNA form, the CDR3 reads TGTGCCAGCAGCTTCGACCCGAGGACAGGATCAAGCTCTGGAAACACCATATATTTT. Translated, it gives CASSFDPRTGSSSGNTIYF.